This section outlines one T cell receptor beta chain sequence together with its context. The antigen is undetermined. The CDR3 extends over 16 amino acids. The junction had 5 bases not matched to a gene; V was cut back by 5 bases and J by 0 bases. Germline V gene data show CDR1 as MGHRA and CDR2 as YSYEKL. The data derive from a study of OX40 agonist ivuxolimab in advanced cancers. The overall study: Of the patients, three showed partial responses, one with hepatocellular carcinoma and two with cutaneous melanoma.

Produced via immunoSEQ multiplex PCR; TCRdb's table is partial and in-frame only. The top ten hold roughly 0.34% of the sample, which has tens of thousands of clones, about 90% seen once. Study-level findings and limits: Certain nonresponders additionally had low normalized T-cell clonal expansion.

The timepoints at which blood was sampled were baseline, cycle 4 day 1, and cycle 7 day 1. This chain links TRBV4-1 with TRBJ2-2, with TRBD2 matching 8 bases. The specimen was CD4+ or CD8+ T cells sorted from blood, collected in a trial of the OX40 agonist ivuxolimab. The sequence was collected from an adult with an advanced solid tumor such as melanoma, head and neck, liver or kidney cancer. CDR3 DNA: TGCGCCAGCAGCGTCCCGGGACTAGCGAACACCGGGGAGCTGTTTTTT. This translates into CASSVPGLANTGELFF.